This TCR beta chain was captured in a study of type 1 regulatory T cells. Across the study: This in vitro CD4 product, T-allo10, is enriched for Tr1 cells and alloantigen-specific.

TCRdb used MiXCR to reprocess the reads, holding one entry per CDR3 protein. The table records some 89,000 distinct CDR3 sequences, 25% to 40% of them present only once. Material: CD4+ T cells, either the whole sample or a sorted fraction (not recorded which). The clonotype originates from a human donor in good health.

The CDR3 region is CASSTRTDYGYTF. In DNA, the CDR3 is TGTGCCAGCAGCACCCGGACAGACTATGGCTACACCTTC. V and J are TRBV7-9 and TRBJ1-2, with D perhaps TRBD1 (6 bases). CDR1 and CDR2 (germline): SEHNR, FQNEAQ (reference sequence). V was cut by 5 bases and J by 3 bases, with 10 bases left in between. This CDR3 is 13 amino acids long.